Here is one TCR beta chain with its context. The data derive from a study of CD8+ T cells in alopecia areata. The sequencing template was cDNA reverse transcribed from extracted RNA. Sequencing was performed with immunoSEQ multiplex PCR; in TCRdb, only in-frame clones are kept and a portion is missing. The table shows more than 200,000 clones, with roughly two thirds occurring only once. CDR3 size: 13 residues. CDR1 and CDR2 from the germline V gene are MNHEY and SVGAGI. V lost 6 bases and J lost 5, with 11 bases in between. The genes are TRBV6-5 and TRBJ1-5; D gene unclear. The input for sequencing was CD4+ T cells sorted from blood, taken at week 0. The clonotype comes from a human donor with alopecia areata. The CDR3 protein is CASSSIRDQPQHF. Written as DNA, the CDR3 is TGTGCCAGCAGCAGCATAAGAGATCAGCCCCAGCATTTT.